This T cell receptor (beta chain) is drawn from a study of cytomegalovirus exposure and HLA in healthy donors. Study-wide context: Out of a few hundred genotyped donors, roughly 80% belonged to the Caucasian-associated ancestry cluster. Study conclusions and caveats: Reportedly, a later analysis found an Asian-associated ancestry cluster had fewer N-insertions than the roughly 670-donor mean.

Turning to this clone: Its antigen is currently unknown.

The PCR had 60 Vbeta and 13 Jbeta primers. TCRdb keeps only in-frame clones here, not all; method: immunoSEQ multiplex PCR. Altogether 100,000 to 150,000 clones are present, just over 75% being singletons, with the ten largest covering around 1.9%. The clonotype was recovered from a woman aged 45-65 years in good health and CMV-seronegative. The sequencing sample was made of PBMCs.

The CDR3 DNA sequence: TGTGCCAGCAGCTTGGTGGGGACTGGCACTGAAGCTTTCTTT. Translated, it gives CASSLVGTGTEAFF. The chain links TRBV5-6 to TRBJ1-1; TRBD1 might be the D (5 bases). The CDR3 runs to 14 residues. Trimming removed 0 bases from V and 4 bases from J, with 10 bases in between. Germline V gene lookup returns CDR1 SGHDT and CDR2 YYEEEE.